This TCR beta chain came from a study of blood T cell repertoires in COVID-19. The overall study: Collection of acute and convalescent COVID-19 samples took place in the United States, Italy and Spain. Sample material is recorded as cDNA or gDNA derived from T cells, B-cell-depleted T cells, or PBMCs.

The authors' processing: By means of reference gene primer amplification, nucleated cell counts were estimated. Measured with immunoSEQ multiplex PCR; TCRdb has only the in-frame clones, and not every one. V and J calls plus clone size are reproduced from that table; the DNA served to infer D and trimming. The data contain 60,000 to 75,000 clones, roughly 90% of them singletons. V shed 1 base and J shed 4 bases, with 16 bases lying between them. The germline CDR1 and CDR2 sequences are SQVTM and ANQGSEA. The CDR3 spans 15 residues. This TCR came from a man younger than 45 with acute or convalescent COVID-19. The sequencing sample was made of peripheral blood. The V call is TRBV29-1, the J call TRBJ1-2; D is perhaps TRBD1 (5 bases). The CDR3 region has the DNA TGCAGCGTTGAAGCACACGTGACAGTCGCCTATGGCTACACCTTC. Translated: CSVEAHVTVAYGYTF.